Below, 20 T cell receptor beta chains from the same sample are listed, as sequenced in a study of CXCR3-negative and CXCR3-positive naive CD8 T cells. Libraries were UMI-labeled 5' RACE TRB cDNA. TCRdb re-called the 5' RACE reads and shows each CDR3 protein once, DNA omitted. This sample's table has 60,000 to 65,000 distinct CDR3 sequences. These receptors are not linked to any known antigen. The study, taken as a whole, reports: Hydrophobicity of TRB CDR3s was greater in CXCR3-positive naive cells than in CXCR3-negative naive cells.

The sample taken for sequencing was naive CXCR3+ CD8+ T cells from blood. The subset denotes: CD45RO-CCR7+CD27+CD95- naive CD8+ T cells expressing CXCR3 (TNR3+). The receptors here all came from a human donor in good health. Some clones in this sample may be carry-over from other donors' samples.

The J gene is TRBJ2-5, the V gene TRBV5-1; TCRdb gives TRBD1 as the D gene, but with no DNA this cannot be confirmed. Germline CDR1 is SGHRS and CDR2 is YFSETQ. The CDR3 sequence is 14 residues long. This chain's CDR3 is CASSLGTSEGTQYF.

V is TRBV11-2 and J is TRBJ2-1; TCRdb designates TRBD2, a call that cannot be tested without DNA. There are 14 residues in the CDR3. Germline V gives CDR1 SGHAT, CDR2 FQNNGV. CDR3 protein: CASSPGLAYSEQFF.

The CDR3 spells CASRPMTENYGYTF. The rearrangement links TRBV6-5 to TRBJ1-2. Germline V lookup: CDR1 MNHEY, CDR2 SVGAGI. The CDR3 contains 14 residues.

V is TRBV3-1 and J is TRBJ1-2. CDR3 length: 14 amino acids. Germline CDR1 reads LGHDT; CDR2 reads YNNKEL (reference sequence). CDR3 loop: CASRRESSNYGYTF.

CDR3 residues: CASTPPGLPTDTQYF. The chain carries TRBV25-1 and TRBJ2-3; without DNA, the TCRdb call of TRBD1 cannot be checked. This CDR3 is built from 15 residues. Germline assignment: CDR1 MGHDK and CDR2 SYGVNS. The variable domain in full, with the rest retrieved from reference TRBV25-1 and TRBJ2-3, is EADIYQTPRYLVIGTGKKITLECSQTMGHDKMYWYQQDPGMELHLIHYSYGVNSTEKGDLSSESTVSRIRTEHFPLTLESARPSHTSQYLCASTPPGLPTDTQYFGPGTRLTVL.

The gene calls are TRBV27 and TRBJ1-1. The CDR3 loop spans 13 amino acids. The germline gives CDR1 MNHEY, CDR2 SMNVEV (reference sequence). The CDR3 sequence is CASKWKGWAEAFF.

The J gene is TRBJ1-2, the V gene TRBV18. CDR1 is KGHSH and CDR2 is LQKENI in the germline V gene. CDR3 length: 13 amino acids. The CDR3 loop is CASSPPSFYGYTF. Based on the CDR3 plus reference TRBV18 and TRBJ1-2, the full variable domain is NAGVMQNPRHLVRRRGQEARLRCSPMKGHSHVYWYRQLPEEGLKFMVYLQKENIIDESGMPKERFSAEFPKEGPSILRIQQVVRGDSAAYFCASSPPSFYGYTFGSGTRLTVV.

The chain employs TRBV29-1 and TRBJ2-1; the TCRdb call, TRBD2, lacks DNA for checking. This CDR3 contains 14 residues. In germline, CDR1 is SQVTM, CDR2 ANQGSEA. The CDR3 loop is CSVVTSGSANEQFF.

The rearrangement uses TRBV7-6 and TRBJ2-3; as DNA is missing, the TRBD2 call by TCRdb cannot be tested. Germline assignment: CDR1 SGHVS and CDR2 FNYEAQ. This CDR3 region has 16 residues. The CDR3 protein is CASSLGLAGVTDTQYF.

The chain joins TRBV10-3 to TRBJ1-1; TCRdb designates TRBD1, a call that cannot be tested without DNA. The V gene's germline CDR1 is ENHRY and CDR2 SYGVKD. This CDR3 is 14 amino acids long. The CDR3 here is CAISEGQGYTEAFF.

The chain couples TRBV6-5 to TRBJ1-1; TCRdb returns TRBD1, unconfirmable since there is no DNA. Germline V CDR1 and CDR2: MNHEY, SVGAGI. CDR3 length: 14 residues. CDR3 loop: CASSYSYRVVEAFF.

The genes are TRBV5-1 and TRBJ2-7; TCRdb's assignment of TRBD1 cannot be checked, as there is no DNA. Germline V gene lookup returns CDR1 SGHRS and CDR2 YFSETQ. CDR3 length equals 17 residues. The CDR3 protein is CASSLGGQGYLSYEQYF.

The V and J genes are TRBV9 and TRBJ1-2. In germline, CDR1 is SGDLS, CDR2 YYNGEE. The CDR3 length is 12 residues. The CDR3: CASSAHSGGYTF. The full variable domain, rest sourced from reference TRBV9 and TRBJ1-2, is DSGVTQTPKHLITATGQRVTLRCSPRSGDLSVYWYQQSLDQGLQFLIQYYNGEERAKGNILERFSAQQFPDLHSELNLSSLELGDSALYFCASSAHSGGYTFGSGTRLTVV.

The chain carries TRBV4-3 and TRBJ2-7; TCRdb's D gene call, TRBD2, goes unchecked for lack of DNA. The CDR3 extends over 15 amino acids. The V gene's germline CDR1 is LGHNA and CDR2 YSLEER. The CDR3 here is CASSQTGLATYEQYF.

This chain connects TRBV4-3 to TRBJ2-7; the TRBD1 assignment by TCRdb is unverifiable without DNA. The germline V gene has CDR1 LGHNA and CDR2 YSLEER. The CDR3 extends over 18 amino acids. The chain's CDR3 is CASSQDIIIRDKTYEQYF.

CDR3 amino acids: CASSPQLAGGYNEQFF. J is TRBJ2-1 and V is TRBV3-1; the TCRdb D gene call, TRBD2, has no DNA to confirm it. This CDR3 contains 16 residues. Germline CDR1 and CDR2: LGHDT and YNNKEL (reference sequence).

The J gene is TRBJ2-7, the V gene TRBV4-3; absent DNA, TCRdb's TRBD2 call cannot be checked. Looked up from germline, CDR1 is LGHNA and CDR2 is YSLEER. The CDR3 has 13 residues. This CDR3 reads CASSQDRAYEQYF.

V and J are TRBV20-1 and TRBJ2-1; the TCRdb call, TRBD2, lacks DNA for checking. Germline V lookup: CDR1 DFQATT, CDR2 SNEGSKA (reference sequence). The CDR3 extends over 17 amino acids. CDR3 amino acids: CSVELAGGPGLDNEQFF.

The chain links TRBV7-8 to TRBJ1-1; TCRdb calls TRBD1, which cannot be checked without DNA. Germline values: CDR1 SGHVS, CDR2 FQNEAQ. This CDR3 region has 17 residues. The CDR3 sequence: CASSLDGGGQGNTEAFF.

The rearrangement uses TRBV2 and TRBJ2-7; there is no DNA to check the TCRdb D call of TRBD1. CDR1 SNHLY and CDR2 FYNNEI come from the germline V gene. This CDR3 is built from 15 residues. The CDR3 loop reads CASSVGTGAGEEQYF.